The 27 T cell receptor beta chains reported below all come from one sample, sequenced in a study of low-dose radiotherapy and immunotherapy resistance in tumors. Gene-specific TRAV and TRBV primers were used for first-strand cDNA, covering alpha and beta chains. The PCR that amplified TCRs ran for 20 cycles, relying on a constant-region primer and a V-primer adapter. MiXCR was run by TCRdb on the reads, yielding one entry per CDR3 protein. The sample records over 70,000 distinct CDR3 sequences, around 31% being singletons. As for time point: before trial treatment. The sample was PBMCs, taken before treatment. Receptor source: a female donor with ovarian cancer.

This clonotype has ten or more counts. This rearrangement joins TRBV19 to TRBJ2-2; tentatively, D is TRBD2 (5 bases). V lost 4 bases to trimming and J lost 6 bases, with 15 bases between them. This CDR3 spans 15 amino acids. Germline values: CDR1 LNHDA, CDR2 SQIVND (reference sequence). This chain's CDR3 is CASSSSGVGAGELFF. As DNA, the CDR3 is TGTGCCAGTAGTAGTTCCGGGGTAGGAGCCGGGGAGCTGTTTTTT. Complete variable domain (other parts from reference TRBV19 and TRBJ2-2): DGGITQSPKYLFRKEGQNVTLSCEQNLNHDAMYWYRQDPGQGLRLIYYSQIVNDFQKGDIAEGYSVSREKKESFPLTVTSAQKNPTAFYLCASSSSGVGAGELFFGEGSRLTVL.

Worth noting for this clonotype: The limits of the CDR3 on the DNA are not certain, so only TCRdb's listed CDR3 is given. The chain is built from TRBV15 and TRBJ2-2; TRBD1 is the table's D call, not checked against the DNA. The CDR3 is 15 residues long, counting both termini. The V gene's germline CDR1 is LNHNV and CDR2 YYDKDF (reference sequence). CDR3 loop: CATSSGGDTGELFFF.

This clonotype was seen a few times. A read error likely explains this, since a far larger clone differs by one base. The chain joins TRBV27 to TRBJ2-5; 10 positions agree with TRBD2. Germline lookup yields CDR1 MNHEY and CDR2 SMNVEV (reference sequence). The CDR3 has 15 amino acids. Unmatched junction bases numbered 11, after V lost 2 bases and J lost 11 bases. CDR3 protein: CASSLSGRASNEQYF. Written as DNA, the CDR3 is TGTGCCAGCAGTTTAAGCGGGAGGGCCTCCAATGAGCAGTACTTC.

Ten or more counts support this clonotype. The chain is built from TRBV7-2 and TRBJ2-2, with 8 bases aligning to TRBD2. The CDR3 is 15 amino acids. Germline CDR1 is SGHTA and CDR2 is FQGNSA. Losses at the gene ends were 1 base for V and 4 bases for J; bases not matched to a gene: 2. The DNA for the CDR3 is TGTGCCAGCAGCTTAGGGCGGGGGGTCACCGGGGAGCTGTTTTTT. Encoded protein: CASSLGRGVTGELFF.

This clonotype appeared many times. The gene calls are TRBV29-1 and TRBJ1-4; D possibly corresponds to TRBD1 (5 bases). V was trimmed by 6 bases and J by 8 bases, leaving 13 bases between them. Germline CDR1 reads SQVTM; CDR2 reads ANQGSEA. The CDR3 spans 12 residues. The CDR3 bases are TGCAGCGTGGGACTTGTGGGGGAAAAACTGTTTTTT. Its protein is CSVGLVGEKLFF.

This clonotype occurred many times. This chain uses TRBV7-9 with TRBJ1-4; D not resolved. Germline loops: CDR1 SEHNR, CDR2 FQNEAQ (reference sequence). This CDR3 is built from 14 residues. V was pared by 5 bases and J by 8 bases, with 15 bases between. The CDR3 here is CASSPPHIREKLFF. CDR3 nucleotide sequence: TGTGCCAGCAGCCCACCCCACATCAGGGAAAAACTGTTTTTT.

This clonotype was seen many times. The chain uses TRBV18 and TRBJ2-5; D unclear. The ends were cut back, 3 bases at V and 0 bases at J, with 2 bases in the middle. The germline V gene has CDR1 KGHSH and CDR2 LQKENI. The CDR3 has 12 amino acids. The chain's CDR3 is CASSPYQETQYF. The DNA of the CDR3 is TGTGCCAGCTCACCTTACCAAGAGACCCAGTACTTC.

As regards this clonotype: This sequence is one base from a far larger clone and is likely a read error. The genes are TRBV1 and TRBJ2-3. TRBV1 is a recognized pseudogene. This CDR3 region has 15 residues. The CDR3: CASSQVPTSTDTQYF. In nucleotides, the CDR3 is TGTGCCAGCAGCCAAGTCCCTACTAGCACAGATACGCAGTATTTT.

Ten or more counts support this clonotype. The CDR3 is CATSSTDTQYF. Here the CDR3 DNA reads TGTGCCACCAGCAGCACAGATACGCAGTATTTT. The chain joins TRBV24-1 to TRBJ2-3; D not certain. CDR3 length equals 11 residues. Trimming shortened V by 7 bases and J by 0 bases, and 1 base separated the two germline ends. In germline, CDR1 is KGHDR, CDR2 SFDVKD.

The chain employs TRBV7-2 and TRBJ2-1; D not resolved. V lost 3 bases, J lost 5 bases, and 11 bases lay in between. The CDR3 has 14 amino acids. CDR1 and CDR2 from the germline V gene are SGHTA and FQGNSA. Here the CDR3 DNA reads TGTGCCAGCAGCTTCGCCCTGGCACACAATGAGCAGTTCTTC. Amino acid sequence: CASSFALAHNEQFF.

This clonotype was picked up many times. This chain connects TRBV20-1 to TRBJ2-5; TRBD2 matches 11 bases. The CDR3 has 14 amino acids. Per germline, CDR1 DFQATT and CDR2 SNEGSKA (reference sequence). Losses at the gene ends were 1 base for V and 4 bases for J; bases not matched to a gene: 2. The CDR3 protein is CSARGTSGLETQYF. CDR3 nucleotide sequence: TGCAGTGCTAGAGGGACTAGCGGGCTAGAGACCCAGTACTTC.

This sequence joins TRBV29-1 and TRBJ2-5, with a tentative D call TRBD2 (6 bases). Germline V gives CDR1 SQVTM, CDR2 ANQGSEA. This CDR3 spans 12 amino acids. V was cut by 3 bases and J by 7 bases, with 12 bases left in between. Here the CDR3 DNA reads TGCAGCGTTGACAGGGAGGTAGGGACCCAGTACTTC. Translating it yields CSVDREVGTQYF. Filled out from reference TRBV29-1 and TRBJ2-5, the complete variable domain reads SAVISQKPSRDICQRGTSLTIQCQVDSQVTMMFWYRQQPGQSLTLIATANQGSEATYESGFVIDKFPISRPNLTFSTLTVSNMSPEDSSIYLCSVDREVGTQYFGPGTRLLVL.

The J gene is TRBJ1-4, the V gene TRBV6-4; TRBD1 aligns across 7 bases. CDR3 length: 15 residues. Germline loops: CDR1 MRHNA, CDR2 SNTAGT. Trimming removed 5 bases from V and 4 bases from J; junction bases left unmatched: 7. CDR3 protein: CASSTRTGINEKLFF. The CDR3 bases are TGTGCCAGCAGTACCAGGACAGGAATTAATGAAAAACTGTTTTTT.

In its sample, this clonotype was seen many times. The chain has TRBV6-6 and TRBJ2-7, with 8 bases identical to TRBD2. Per germline, CDR1 MNHNY and CDR2 SVGAGI (reference sequence). The CDR3 has 13 amino acids. The trim removed 7 bases at V and 7 bases at J, leaving 9 bases unmatched. CDR3 sequence (DNA): TGTGCCAGCAAACAGCGGGGGACGAGTGAGCAGTACTTC. The encoded protein is CASKQRGTSEQYF.

This clonotype was detected many times. The chain couples TRBV28 to TRBJ1-6; possible D gene TRBD1, 5 bases. The CDR3 consists of 12 residues. The V end was cut by 5 bases, the J end by 13 bases, with 12 bases between. The germline gives CDR1 MDHEN, CDR2 SYDVKM. The CDR3 protein is CASSTGPEPLHF. For the CDR3, the DNA is TGTGCCAGCAGTACAGGCCCCGAGCCCCTCCACTTT.

The rearrangement links TRBV10-2 to TRBJ1-5; D gene ambiguous. V lost 3 bases to trimming and J lost 4 bases, with 10 bases between them. The germline gives CDR1 WSHSY, CDR2 SAAADI. The CDR3 has 14 amino acids. The CDR3 DNA reads as TGCGCCAGCAGTGAAAGGGCGGCTAATCAGCCCCAGCATTTT. Amino acid sequence: CASSERAANQPQHF.

The V and J genes are TRBV3-1 and TRBJ1-5, with TRBD1 as a possible D gene (6 bases). Germline-derived CDR1 and CDR2 are LGHDT and YNNKEL (reference sequence). Trimming cost V 3 bases and J 4 bases, with 10 bases left between them. The CDR3 covers 14 residues. CDR3 in amino acids: CASSHQGPNQPQHF. In DNA, the CDR3 is TGTGCCAGCAGCCACCAGGGGCCGAATCAGCCCCAGCATTTT.

This clonotype was detected many times. The genes are TRBV6-5 and TRBJ1-2; D possibly corresponds to TRBD1 (5 bases). V lost 6 bases, J lost 5 bases, and 16 bases lay in between. The CDR3 totals 14 residues. Germline CDR1 and CDR2: MNHEY and SVGAGI. CDR3 amino acids: CASRKVRGVYGYTF. The CDR3, as DNA: TGTGCCAGCAGAAAAGTCCGGGGGGTTTATGGCTACACCTTC.

This clonotype appeared a few times. Since a far larger clone is one base different, this is likely a read error. The rearrangement joins TRBV10-2 to TRBJ2-5; no clear D. V gave up 4 bases and J gave up 11 bases, with 14 bases separating them. Germline values: CDR1 WSHSY, CDR2 SAAADI. CDR3 length: 12 amino acids. The CDR3 coding sequence is TGCGCCAGCAGTGCTCCCAGGTATGAGCAGTACTTC. Amino acids: CASSAPRYEQYF.

V gene TRBV12-3 or TRBV12-4 combines with J gene TRBJ1-2; a possible D gene is TRBD1 (6 bases). V lost 3 bases and J 4 bases, leaving 15 bases between the germline ends. This CDR3 has 15 amino acids. DNA of the CDR3: TGTGCCAGCAGTTTTGATTCCAGGGGCGCCTATGGCTACACCTTC. Translating it yields CASSFDSRGAYGYTF.

This clonotype was counted ten times or more. The gene calls are TRBV28 and TRBJ2-7; D uncertain. The V and J ends lost 7 bases and 0 bases respectively, with 16 bases between them. In germline, CDR1 is MDHEN, CDR2 SYDVKM. The CDR3 runs 15 residues. The CDR3 nucleotides are TGTGCCAGCACCTCACCCTTGGGAAGCTCCTACGAGCAGTACTTC. The encoded protein is CASTSPLGSSYEQYF. The full variable domain, in which reference TRBV28 and TRBJ2-7 provide the parts outside the CDR3, is DVKVTQSSRYLVKRTGEKVFLECVQDMDHENMFWYRQDPGLGLRLIYFSYDVKMKEKGDIPEGYSVSREKKERFSLILESASTNQTSMYLCASTSPLGSSYEQYFGPGTRLTVT.

This clonotype was recorded many times. The chain has TRBV6-6 and TRBJ2-7, with 8 nucleotides matching TRBD2. This CDR3 spans 13 amino acids. CDR1 MNHNY and CDR2 SVGAGI come from the germline V gene (reference sequence). V shed 6 bases and J 9 bases; nucleotides not matched to a gene: 10. The CDR3 DNA is TGTGCCAGCAGCCCCGGGACTAGGAGCGTGCAGTACTTC. Protein product: CASSPGTRSVQYF.

On this clonotype itself: Since a much larger clone is just one base distant, this may be a read error. The chain combines TRBV20-1 with TRBJ2-3, with D perhaps TRBD1 (5 bases). The DNA end lines up better with TRBJ1-5; the J call may be wrong. The CDR3 length is 18 residues. The germline gives CDR1 DFQATT, CDR2 SNEGSKA (reference sequence). The CDR3: CSARVPKRAGGGTDTQHF. DNA of the CDR3: TGCAGTGCTAGAGTCCCCAAAAGAGCGGGGGGTGGAACAGATACGCAGCATTTT.

With regard to this clonotype: A far larger clone is just one base off, so this is likely a read error. This rearrangement joins TRBV12-3 or TRBV12-4 to TRBJ2-7; 11 bases line up with TRBD2. This CDR3 has 15 residues. The J segment lost 7 bases and the V segment lost 3 bases, leaving 8 bases of the junction unmatched. CDR3 sequence (DNA): TGTGCCAGCAGTTTTAGCGGGAGGGCCGGCAATGAGCAGTACTTC. Encoded protein: CASSFSGRAGNEQYF.

This clonotype was recorded a few times. DNA for the CDR3: TGTGCCAGCAGTTTATGGGCAAGCTCTGGAAACACCATATATTTT. Translation: CASSLWASSGNTIYF. This sequence joins TRBV28 and TRBJ1-3; D gene uncertain. V was shortened by 0 bases and J by 0 bases, with 6 bases between the two germline ends. Germline-derived CDR1 and CDR2 are MDHEN and SYDVKM. The CDR3 loop spans 15 amino acids.

In regard to this clonotype: A read error likely explains this, since a far larger clone differs by one base. V usage is TRBV18 and J usage is TRBJ2-1, with D unresolved. The germline gives CDR1 KGHSH, CDR2 LQKENI. The length of the CDR3 is 14 residues. The V end lost 3 bases, the J end lost 10 bases, and 16 bases lay between the germline ends. CDR3 nucleotide sequence: TGTGCCAGCTCACCCCGGACGGACGCCTACGAGCAGTTCTTC. Residues: CASSPRTDAYEQFF.

This clonotype turned up a few times. Given a much more abundant clone one base away, this may be a read error. This sequence joins TRBV18 and TRBJ2-7, with D uncertain. V lost 4 bases to trimming and J lost 10 bases, with 14 bases between them. CDR3 length: 12 residues. Germline CDR1 KGHSH, CDR2 LQKENI. The CDR3 nucleotides are TGTGCCAGCTCACAAGAACACAGTGTACAGTACTTC. Amino acids: CASSQEHSVQYF.